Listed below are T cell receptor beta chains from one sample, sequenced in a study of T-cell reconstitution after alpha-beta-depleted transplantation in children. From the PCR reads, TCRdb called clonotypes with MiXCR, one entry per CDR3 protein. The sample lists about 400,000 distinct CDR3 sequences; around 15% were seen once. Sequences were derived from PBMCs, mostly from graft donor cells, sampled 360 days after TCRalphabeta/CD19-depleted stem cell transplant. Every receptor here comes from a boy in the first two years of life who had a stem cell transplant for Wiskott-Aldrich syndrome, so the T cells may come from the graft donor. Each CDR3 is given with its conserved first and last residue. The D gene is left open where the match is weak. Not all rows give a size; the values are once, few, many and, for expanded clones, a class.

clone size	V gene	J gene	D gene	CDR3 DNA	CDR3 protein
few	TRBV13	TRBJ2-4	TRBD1	TGTGCCAGCAGAAGCCGGACAGGGGATTGGTCCTTC	CASRSRTGDWSF
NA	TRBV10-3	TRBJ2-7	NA	TGTGCCCTCACTCCCTGGGGGATCCAACCCTACGAGCAGTACTTC	CALTPWGIQPYEQYF
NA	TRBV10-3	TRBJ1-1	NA	TGTGCCATCAGTGAGTCATTACGGACGAACACTGAAGCTTTCTTT	CAISESLRTNTEAFF
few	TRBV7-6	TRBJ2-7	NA	TGTGCCAGCAGCTCAACCCCCCAGGCGTACGAGCAGTACTTC	CASSSTPQAYEQYF
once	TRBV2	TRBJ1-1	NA	TGTGCCAGCACCACCCGGAGTGAAGCTCTCTTT	CASTTRSEALF
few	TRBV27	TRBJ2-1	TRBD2	TGTGCCAGCAGTTATTCCAGACTAGCGACCTACTACAATGAGCAGTTCTTC	CASSYSRLATYYNEQFF
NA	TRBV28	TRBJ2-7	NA	TGTGCCAGCACGGGGGTGACCTACTACGAGCAGTACTTC	CASTGVTYYEQYF
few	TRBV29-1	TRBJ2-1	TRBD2	TGCAGCGTTGTATCGGCAGAAGGACTAGCGGGTGAGCAGTTCTTC	CSVVSAEGLAGEQFF
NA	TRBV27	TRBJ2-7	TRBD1	TGTGCCAGCAGCTGGGACAGTGCCGCCTACGAGCAGTACTTC	CASSWDSAAYEQYF
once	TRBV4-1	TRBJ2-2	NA	TGCGCCAGCAGCCAAGATTTAAGACTCTACACCGGGGAGCTGTTTTTT	CASSQDLRLYTGELFF
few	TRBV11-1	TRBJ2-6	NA	TGTGCCAGCAGCTTTCATCTACTAGACAGCCTCTCTGGGGCCAACGTCCTGACTTTC	CASSFHLLDSLSGANVLTF